The rows below give T cell receptor beta chains drawn from one sample of a study of T cells of healthy individuals. TCRdb reprocessed the 5' RACE reads via MiXCR and lists one record per CDR3 protein. The sample shows some 69,000 distinct CDR3 sequences, about 17% of them seen only once. These receptors came from a human donor in good health. Both conserved end residues are part of each CDR3. The order of the fields is CDR3 length, J gene, V gene, D gene, clone size, CDR3 protein, CDR3 DNA. D genes are given only for firm matches. Some rows mark clone size as missing; the rest say once, few, many or name a class of expanded clone.

16,TRBJ1-5,TRBV15,-,-,CATSRGHGSSNQPQHF,TGTGCCACCAGCAGAGGGCACGGATCCTCCAATCAGCCCCAGCATTTT
14,TRBJ1-4,TRBV6-1,-,few,CASSEANSAEKLFF,TGTGCCAGCAGTGAAGCGAACAGCGCCGAAAAACTGTTTTTT
11,TRBJ2-7,TRBV6-6,-,many,CASSGPYEQYF,TGTGCCAGCAGTGGGCCCTACGAGCAGTACTTC
14,TRBJ2-1,TRBV19,TRBD2,many,CASNFPGGDNVQFF,TGTGCCAGTAACTTCCCGGGAGGGGACAATGTGCAGTTCTTC
11,TRBJ2-7,TRBV20-1,-,few,CSARDFYEQYF,TGCAGTGCTAGAGATTTTTACGAGCAGTACTTC
14,TRBJ1-2,TRBV3-1,TRBD1,-,CASSQGRGPVGYTF,TGTGCCAGCAGCCAAGGGAGGGGGCCGGTAGGCTACACCTTC
15,TRBJ2-5,TRBV2,TRBD2,many,CASRVLAGGQETQYF,TGTGCCAGCAGAGTACTAGCGGGAGGGCAAGAGACCCAGTACTTC
12,TRBJ2-3,TRBV19,-,many,CASSSWEDTQYF,TGTGCCAGTAGTTCCTGGGAAGATACGCAGTATTTT
13,TRBJ1-5,TRBV5-5,-,many,CASSLQGGQPQHF,TGTGCCAGCAGCTTGCAGGGTGGCCAGCCCCAGCATTTT
13,TRBJ2-1,TRBV20-1,-,once,CSPHRGSSNEQFF,TGCAGTCCCCACCGGGGCTCGTCCAATGAGCAGTTCTTC
16,TRBJ2-1,TRBV6-5,-,few,CASSYASGGSKDEQFF,TGTGCCAGCAGTTACGCAAGTGGAGGCTCTAAGGATGAGCAGTTCTTC
16,TRBJ2-2,TRBV6-4,TRBD1,-,CASSDSAGGVSGELFF,TGTGCCAGCAGTGACTCGGCAGGGGGAGTATCCGGGGAGCTGTTTTTT
15,TRBJ1-2,TRBV7-9,TRBD1,many,CASSSGGGPNYGYTF,TGTGCCAGCAGCTCAGGGGGTGGTCCCAACTATGGCTACACCTTC
15,TRBJ1-1,TRBV6-1,TRBD1,few,CASSARQGRNTEAFF,TGTGCCAGCAGTGCGAGACAGGGAAGGAACACTGAAGCTTTCTTT
17,TRBJ2-3,TRBV7-8,-,many,CASSQGLGPLSTDTQYF,TGTGCCAGCAGCCAGGGGCTTGGCCCACTCAGCACAGATACGCAGTATTTT
16,TRBJ1-4,TRBV5-1,TRBD1,-,CASSLFPGQGNEKLFF,TGCGCCAGCAGCTTGTTCCCGGGACAGGGGAATGAAAAACTGTTTTTT
17,TRBJ2-4,TRBV3-1,TRBD1,-,CVSSQGSGQGRKNIQYF,TGTGTCAGCAGCCAAGGGTCCGGACAGGGCCGAAAAAACATTCAGTACTTC
15,TRBJ2-5,TRBV20-1,TRBD1,-,CSYTPGQGIVETQYF,TGCAGCTACACGCCGGGACAGGGGATTGTGGAGACCCAGTACTTC
14,TRBJ1-1,TRBV12-3/TRBV12-4,-,-,CASARMGANTEAFF,TGTGCCAGCGCGAGGATGGGGGCGAACACTGAAGCTTTCTTT
13,TRBJ2-5,TRBV7-3,-,many,CASSPGVTETQYF,TGTGCCAGCAGCCCGGGGGTCACAGAGACCCAGTACTTC
16,TRBJ1-1,TRBV5-1,TRBD1,-,CASSLRQGAFSGEAFF,TGCGCCAGCAGCCTCCGACAGGGGGCTTTCTCGGGAGAAGCTTTCTTT
16,TRBJ2-2,TRBV5-4,-,many,CASSLEGYANTGELFF,TGTGCCAGCAGCTTAGAAGGCTACGCGAACACCGGGGAGCTGTTTTTT
12,TRBJ2-3,TRBV20-1,TRBD2,few,CSAPIGGDTQYF,TGCAGTGCCCCGATCGGGGGGGATACGCAGTATTTT
21,TRBJ2-2,TRBV20-1,-,many,CSAREPPPGLFPTHPTGELFF,TGCAGTGCTAGAGAGCCCCCTCCGGGACTCTTCCCTACACACCCCACCGGGGAGCTGTTTTTT
19,TRBJ2-4,TRBV20-1,-,-,CSARDPRLTPVLAKNIQYF,TGCAGTGCTAGAGATCCCCGCTTGACTCCCGTCTTAGCCAAAAACATTCAGTACTTC
12,TRBJ2-3,TRBV20-1,-,few,CSAVQGSDTQYF,TGCAGTGCGGTACAGGGATCGGATACGCAGTATTTT
12,TRBJ1-1,TRBV5-5,-,-,CASSPRDTEAFF,TGTGCCAGCAGCCCCCGGGACACTGAAGCTTTCTTT
14,TRBJ1-1,TRBV18,TRBD1,-,CASSPGQGNTEAFF,TGTGCCAGCTCACCTGGACAGGGGAACACTGAAGCTTTCTTT
12,TRBJ2-7,TRBV20-1,-,few,CSARMTRHEQYF,TGCAGTGCTAGAATGACTAGACACGAGCAGTACTTC
13,TRBJ2-1,TRBV14,-,-,CASSQVRGDEQFF,TGTGCCAGCAGCCAAGTTCGGGGCGATGAGCAGTTCTTC
14,TRBJ1-1,TRBV7-2,-,many,CASSLSFGGTEAFF,TGTGCCAGCAGCTTATCGTTTGGGGGGACTGAAGCTTTCTTT
15,TRBJ1-1,TRBV4-1,TRBD1,-,CASSQEGTGTTEAFF,TGCGCCAGCAGCCAAGAAGGGACAGGGACCACTGAAGCTTTCTTT
14,TRBJ2-6,TRBV19,-,-,CASKGVSGANVLTF,TGTGCCAGTAAGGGCGTCTCTGGGGCCAACGTCCTGACTTTC
11,TRBJ1-2,TRBV28,-,-,CASQRGYGYTF,TGTGCCAGCCAAAGAGGCTATGGCTACACCTTC
15,TRBJ1-5,TRBV3-1,-,once,CASSQGLDRNQPQHF,TGTGCCAGCAGCCAAGGACTAGACAGAAATCAGCCCCAGCATTTT
15,TRBJ2-1,TRBV7-9,TRBD1,-,CASSPVQGAVYEQFF,TGTGCCAGCAGCCCGGTCCAGGGGGCGGTATATGAGCAGTTCTTC
14,TRBJ2-3,TRBV6-6,-,-,CASSYPARADTQYF,TGTGCCAGCAGTTACCCGGCGAGGGCAGATACGCAGTATTTT
18,TRBJ2-1,TRBV5-6,TRBD2,few,CASSPWTSGRADYNEQFF,TGTGCCAGCAGCCCGTGGACTAGCGGGAGGGCCGACTACAATGAGCAGTTCTTC
14,TRBJ1-4,TRBV28,-,-,CASTPGSGQEKLFF,TGTGCCAGCACCCCTGGATCGGGCCAGGAAAAACTGTTTTTT
14,TRBJ1-5,TRBV5-1,-,few,CASSLGGSNQPQHF,TGCGCCAGCAGCTTAGGGGGGAGCAATCAGCCCCAGCATTTT
15,TRBJ1-4,TRBV25-1,-,-,CASSDSGGYGGKLFF,TGTGCCAGCAGTGATTCCGGGGGGTATGGCGGAAAACTGTTTTTT
12,TRBJ2-3,TRBV25-1,TRBD2,few,CASGTSGGTQYF,TGTGCCAGCGGGACTAGCGGGGGGACGCAGTATTTT
14,TRBJ1-1,TRBV4-3,-,many,CASSQIQGNTEAFF,TGCGCCAGCAGCCAAATACAGGGAAACACTGAAGCTTTCTTT
15,TRBJ2-5,TRBV7-8,TRBD1,few,CASSSETGLQETQYF,TGTGCCAGCAGCTCCGAGACAGGGCTCCAAGAGACCCAGTACTTC
16,TRBJ2-1,TRBV5-5,TRBD1,-,CASSSGTGISVTEQFF,TGTGCCAGCAGCTCCGGGACAGGGATTTCAGTAACTGAGCAGTTCTTC
15,TRBJ1-2,TRBV27,-,many,CASSFGGYSLYGYTF,TGTGCCAGCAGTTTCGGGGGGTACAGCCTTTATGGCTACACCTTC
17,TRBJ2-6,TRBV11-2,-,-,CASSLGYSLSGANVLTF,TGTGCCAGCAGCTTAGGTTACAGCCTCTCTGGGGCCAACGTCCTGACTTTC
15,TRBJ1-2,TRBV7-2,TRBD1,few,CASSQYQTGGNGYTF,TGTGCCAGCAGCCAATACCAGACAGGGGGGAATGGCTACACCTTC
17,TRBJ2-2,TRBV10-2,-,few,CASSGPRGGVVTGELFF,TGCGCCAGCAGTGGACCGAGGGGGGGCGTTGTCACCGGGGAGCTGTTTTTT
18,TRBJ2-6,TRBV29-1,-,many,CSVEWAAEDYTGANVLTF,TGCAGCGTTGAATGGGCAGCCGAAGATTATACTGGGGCCAACGTCCTGACTTTC
15,TRBJ2-4,TRBV28,-,many,CASRPLLVAQDIQYF,TGTGCCAGCAGACCCTTACTCGTCGCCCAGGACATTCAGTACTTC
17,TRBJ2-7,TRBV28,-,-,CASRGGGSLSSSYEQYF,TGTGCCAGCAGGGGGGGGGGCAGCCTCAGTTCCTCCTACGAGCAGTACTTC
17,TRBJ2-7,TRBV6-2/TRBV6-3,TRBD2,few,CASSYSSTRTSDYEQYF,TGTGCCAGCAGTTACTCGAGTACCCGAACTAGCGACTACGAGCAGTACTTC
15,TRBJ2-1,TRBV10-3,TRBD2,-,CAISEGLAGTNEQFF,TGTGCCATCAGTGAGGGACTAGCGGGAACCAATGAGCAGTTCTTC
12,TRBJ1-1,TRBV2,TRBD1,many,CASGQGRTEAFF,TGTGCCAGCGGACAGGGGCGGACTGAAGCTTTCTTT
17,TRBJ2-3,TRBV6-1,-,few,CASSDSAAKSSTDTQYF,TGTGCCAGCAGTGACTCGGCAGCTAAATCTAGCACAGATACGCAGTATTTT
12,TRBJ1-5,TRBV13,-,many,CASSPHNQPQHF,TGTGCCAGCAGCCCCCACAATCAGCCCCAGCATTTT
12,TRBJ2-7,TRBV9,-,many,CASSVDGYEQYF,TGTGCCAGCAGCGTAGACGGCTACGAGCAGTACTTC